This T cell receptor (beta chain) was captured in a study of T cell responses to AZD1222 COVID-19 vaccine. Notes on this clone: Its specificity is not known.

Profiling relied on immunoSEQ multiplex PCR, and the TCRdb table lists in-frame clones only, not all of them. The sample records about 150,000 clones, around 87% being singletons. Study results and caveats: Sampling captured repertoires only after the peak T cell response. An increase in Spike-specific TCR breadth and depth was observed after two AZD1222 doses. Only a handful of people who got AZD1222 tested seropositive at baseline. Of spike-specific TCRs, nearly half reportedly target regions left unmutated in variants.

This specimen was peripheral blood, taken 28 days after the second AZD1222 dose. The sequence was collected from an adult who received the AZD1222 COVID-19 vaccine.

Here the CDR3 reads CASSQSTGGLNTEAFF. CDR3 nucleotide sequence: TGTGCCAGCTCACAAAGTACAGGGGGACTGAACACTGAAGCTTTCTTT. V is TRBV18 and J is TRBJ1-1, with 8 bases aligning to TRBD1. CDR1 and CDR2 (germline): KGHSH, LQKENI. This CDR3 spans 16 amino acids. Trimming removed 4 bases from V and 0 bases from J; junction bases left unmatched: 7.